The 14 T cell receptor beta chains below were found in one sample sequenced in a study of cytomegalovirus exposure and HLA in healthy donors. The PCR made use of 60 Vbeta and 13 Jbeta primers. This table comes from immunoSEQ multiplex PCR, and its TCRdb copy is limited to in-frame clones, with some not included. The table shows more than 75,000 clones, with roughly 85% occurring only once. Sequencing used PBMCs. Receptors were obtained from a man aged 25 to 45 in good health and CMV-seronegative.

This clone was observed once. This chain links TRBV5-6 with TRBJ2-1; 9 bases map to TRBD1. CDR3 length: 15 amino acids. Germline V gives CDR1 SGHDT, CDR2 YYEEEE. V gave up 2 bases and J gave up 3 bases; unmatched junction bases: 3. CDR3: CASSLGQGSYNEQFF. As DNA, the CDR3 is TGTGCCAGCAGCTTAGGACAGGGGAGCTACAATGAGCAGTTCTTC.

This sequence joins TRBV4-3 and TRBJ2-4, with 8 bases identical to TRBD1. V dropped 0 bases and J dropped 0; count of bases not matched to a gene: 10. This CDR3 contains 19 residues. Germline assignment: CDR1 LGHNA and CDR2 YSLEER. The CDR3 nucleotides read TGCGCCAGCAGCCAAGATAGGGTCGGACAGGGACTAGCCAAAAACATTCAGTACTTC. It specifies CASSQDRVGQGLAKNIQYF.

The rearrangement links TRBV5-4 to TRBJ2-7, with D maybe TRBD2 (6 bases). The germline gives CDR1 SGHNT, CDR2 YYREEE (reference sequence). This CDR3 spans 13 amino acids. V gave up 0 bases and J gave up 7 bases, with 11 bases separating them. The CDR3 DNA sequence: TGTGCCAGCAGCTTGGAACTAGCACGTGAGCAGTACTTC. Protein sequence: CASSLELAREQYF.

This sequence joins TRBV30 and TRBJ1-2; D gene ambiguous. V gave up 5 bases and J gave up 4 bases, with 8 bases separating them. Germline-derived CDR1 and CDR2 are GTSNPN and SVGIG (reference sequence). The CDR3 has 11 residues. CDR3 nucleotides: TGTGCCTGGGTCTCTCCCTATGGCTACACCTTC. Protein: CAWVSPYGYTF.

This clone has just a few counts. The rearrangement links TRBV19 to TRBJ1-5, with D perhaps matching TRBD1 (5 bases). The germline gives CDR1 LNHDA, CDR2 SQIVND (reference sequence). V lost 5 bases and J lost 3, with 11 bases in between. CDR3 length: 14 amino acids. For the CDR3, the DNA is TGTGCCAGTAGTTGGGGGACTACCAATCAGCCCCAGCATTTT. The encoded protein is CASSWGTTNQPQHF.

The chain employs TRBV19 and TRBJ2-7, with 10 bases that match TRBD1. The germline gives CDR1 LNHDA, CDR2 SQIVND (reference sequence). CDR3 length: 15 residues. V shed 6 bases and J 4 bases; nucleotides not matched to a gene: 9. CDR3 nucleotides: TGTGCCAGTAGCCAAGGACAGGGGGGACAGTACGAGCAGTACTTC. This translates into CASSQGQGGQYEQYF. Drawing the rest from reference TRBV19 and TRBJ2-7, the complete variable domain is DGGITQSPKYLFRKEGQNVTLSCEQNLNHDAMYWYRQDPGQGLRLIYYSQIVNDFQKGDIAEGYSVSREKKESFPLTVTSAQKNPTAFYLCASSQGQGGQYEQYFGPGTRLTVT.

V gene TRBV10-3 combines with J gene TRBJ1-1; D is unclear. The length of the CDR3 is 14 residues. V was trimmed by 4 bases and J by 1 base, leaving 10 bases between them. CDR1 is ENHRY and CDR2 is SYGVKD in the germline V gene. CDR3 bases: TGTGCCATCAGTGTCGGCACAGCGAACACTGAAGCTTTCTTT. It translates to CAISVGTANTEAFF.

The table lists this clone with a few counts. The germline gene is not matched at one end of the junction; a read error may be the cause. The V call is TRBV6-6, the J call TRBJ1-4; D might be TRBD1 (5 bases). This CDR3 region has 15 residues. CDR1 is MNHNY and CDR2 is SVGAGI in the germline V gene (reference sequence). DNA of the CDR3: TGTGCCAGCACTTACAGCGGGGGAGCTAATGAAAAACTGTTTTTT. Amino acid sequence: CASTYSGGANEKLFF.

This clone was seen a handful of times. This rearrangement joins TRBV18 to TRBJ2-7; 7 bases are shared with TRBD2. The ends lost 1 base at V and 2 bases at J; junction bases unmatched: 5. CDR1 and CDR2 (germline): KGHSH, LQKENI. The CDR3 length is 15 residues. CDR3 DNA: TGTGCCAGCTCACCACGGCGGGAGCTCCCCTACGAGCAGTACTTC. The encoded protein is CASSPRRELPYEQYF.

This chain links TRBV27 with TRBJ2-7, with D unresolved. The CDR3 sequence is 14 residues long. Germline V gives CDR1 MNHEY, CDR2 SMNVEV (reference sequence). The V gene lost 6 bases and the J gene lost 7 bases, with 19 bases spanning the gap. The CDR3 protein is CASSRTTRLREQYF. CDR3 nucleotide sequence: TGTGCCAGCAGCCGAACGACTCGTCTGAGGGAGCAGTACTTC.

A few counts support this clone. V gene TRBV7-2 combines with J gene TRBJ2-5, with D unclear. The V gene lost 2 bases and the J gene lost 5 bases, with 6 bases spanning the gap. Germline V gene data show CDR1 as SGHTA and CDR2 as FQGNSA. This CDR3 region has 12 residues. CDR3 nucleotide sequence: TGTGCCAGCAGCTTATCCCGGGAGACCCAGTACTTC. This gives the protein CASSLSRETQYF. Filled out from reference TRBV7-2 and TRBJ2-5, the complete variable domain reads GAGVSQSPSNKVTEKGKDVELRCDPISGHTALYWYRQSLGQGLEFLIYFQGNSAPDKSGLPSDRFSAERTGGSVSTLTIQRTQQEDSAVYLCASSLSRETQYFGPGTRLLVL.

The rearrangement links TRBV18 to TRBJ1-1; 8 nucleotides line up with TRBD1. This CDR3 spans 16 amino acids. Trimming cost V 6 bases and J 0 bases; bases outside gene matches: 9. Per germline, CDR1 KGHSH and CDR2 LQKENI. The CDR3 is CASSLTTGAMNTEAFF. The DNA of the CDR3 is TGTGCCAGCTCGCTTACGACAGGGGCAATGAACACTGAAGCTTTCTTT.

This clone has just a few counts. The genes are TRBV7-6 and TRBJ2-7; TRBD2 agrees at 7 bases. Germline CDR1 SGHVS, CDR2 FNYEAQ. CDR3 length: 14 amino acids. The junction had 7 bases not matched to a gene; V was cut back by 5 bases and J by 3 bases. CDR3 residues: CASSPRLADYEQYF. The CDR3 DNA reads TGTGCCAGCAGCCCTCGGCTAGCGGACTACGAGCAGTACTTC. Together with reference TRBV7-6 and TRBJ2-7, the CDR3 gives the full variable domain: GAGVSQSPRYKVTKRGQDVALRCDPISGHVSLYWYRQALGQGPEFLTYFNYEAQQDKSGLPNDRFSAERPEGSISTLTIQRTEQRDSAMYRCASSPRLADYEQYFGPGTRLTVT.

The chain joins TRBV18 to TRBJ2-7; TRBD1 matches 9 bases. The V gene's germline CDR1 is KGHSH and CDR2 LQKENI. The CDR3 sequence is 15 residues long. After removal of 3 bases from V and 5 bases from J, the junction contained 8 bases not matched to a gene. In nucleotides, the CDR3 is TGTGCCAGCTCACCTCGACAGGGGGTCGGGGACGAGCAGTACTTC. Translating it yields CASSPRQGVGDEQYF.